This TCR beta chain was recovered during a study of T cells in Graves' hyperthyroidism and ophthalmopathy. Study results and limitations: Ophthalmopathy and stable hyperthyroidism were separated by a 13 V-J model. Most clonotypes that expanded in the thyroid above 0.001 also showed up in blood.

V trimming: 8 bases; J trimming: 7 bases; junction bases outside the gene matches: 9. The germline V gene encodes CDR1 MDHEN and CDR2 SYDVKM. The CDR3 covers 15 residues. This clonotype showed up many times. Its antigen is still unknown. Uncontrolled infection, other autoimmune disease, pregnancy or lactation excluded patients. RNA transcripts gave rise to amplified TCR beta CDR3 regions. A first-round RT-PCR of the TCR CDR3 used the HTBI primer set. MiXCR, applied by TCRdb to the multiplex PCR reads, yields one record per CDR3 protein. Found here are 400,000 or so distinct CDR3 sequences, around 15% of them singletons; the top ten hold approximately 19%.

V usage is TRBV28 and J usage is TRBJ2-1; 12 nucleotides line up with TRBD2. The TCR comes from a woman in her sixties with Graves' ophthalmopathy. Material for sequencing was blood. The CDR3 spells CASGSLAGGWNEQFF. The CDR3 bases are TGTGCCAGCGGATCACTAGCGGGAGGTTGGAATGAGCAGTTCTTC. The full variable domain, its missing parts supplied by reference TRBV28 and TRBJ2-1, is DVKVTQSSRYLVKRTGEKVFLECVQDMDHENMFWYRQDPGLGLRLIYFSYDVKMKEKGDIPEGYSVSREKKERFSLILESASTNQTSMYLCASGSLAGGWNEQFFGPGTRLTVL.